This T cell receptor (beta chain) stems from a study of beta chain features in type 1 diabetes. General study results and limits: The study notes PCR might favor shorter templates equally in patients and controls.

All of the isolated RNA was reverse transcribed, so expressed TCRB transcripts were sequenced. The assay was immunoSEQ multiplex PCR, and TCRdb's table has in-frame clones only and misses some. The table lists 450,000 or so clones, 11% of them singletons. V was trimmed by 3 bases and J by 6 bases, leaving 20 bases between them. This CDR3 has 17 residues. Per germline, CDR1 LGHNA and CDR2 YSLEER. A note on this clone: The antigen is undetermined.

Material for sequencing was naive CD4+ T cells from blood. V gene TRBV4-3 combines with J gene TRBJ2-2; tentatively, D is TRBD1 (6 bases). This TCR was recovered from a woman aged 18-29 years in good health. CDR3 in DNA: TGCGCCAGCAGCCATCTATTAGGGGGAGTAGGGGCCGGGGAGCTGTTTTTT. As protein: CASSHLLGGVGAGELFF.